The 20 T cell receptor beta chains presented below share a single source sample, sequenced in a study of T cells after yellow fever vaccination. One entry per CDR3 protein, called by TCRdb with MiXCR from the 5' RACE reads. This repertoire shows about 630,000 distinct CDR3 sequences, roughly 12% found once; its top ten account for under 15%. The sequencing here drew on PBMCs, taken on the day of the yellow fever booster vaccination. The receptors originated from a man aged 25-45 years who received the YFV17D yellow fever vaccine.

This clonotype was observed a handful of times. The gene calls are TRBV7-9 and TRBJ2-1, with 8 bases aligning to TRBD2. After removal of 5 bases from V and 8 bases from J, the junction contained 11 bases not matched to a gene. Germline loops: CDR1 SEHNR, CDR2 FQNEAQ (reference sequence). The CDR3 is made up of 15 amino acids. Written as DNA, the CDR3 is TGTGCCAGCAGCGCACGACTCAGCGGGAGTTATGAGCAGTTCTTC. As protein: CASSARLSGSYEQFF.

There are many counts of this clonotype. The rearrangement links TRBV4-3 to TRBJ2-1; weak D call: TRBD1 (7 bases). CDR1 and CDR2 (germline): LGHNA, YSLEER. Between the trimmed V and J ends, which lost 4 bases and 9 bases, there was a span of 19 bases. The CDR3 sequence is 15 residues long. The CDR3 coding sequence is TGCGCCAGCAGCCGCGGGACAGACTCTCCGGTTGAGCAGTTCTTC. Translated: CASSRGTDSPVEQFF.

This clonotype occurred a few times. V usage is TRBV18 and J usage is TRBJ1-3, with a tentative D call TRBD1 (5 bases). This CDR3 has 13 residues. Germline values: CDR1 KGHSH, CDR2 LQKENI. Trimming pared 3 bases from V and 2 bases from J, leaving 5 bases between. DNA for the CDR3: TGTGCCAGCTCACCCAGGGCTGGAAACACCATATATTTT. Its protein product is CASSPRAGNTIYF. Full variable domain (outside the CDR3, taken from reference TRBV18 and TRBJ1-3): NAGVMQNPRHLVRRRGQEARLRCSPMKGHSHVYWYRQLPEEGLKFMVYLQKENIIDESGMPKERFSAEFPKEGPSILRIQQVVRGDSAAYFCASSPRAGNTIYFGEGSWLTVV.

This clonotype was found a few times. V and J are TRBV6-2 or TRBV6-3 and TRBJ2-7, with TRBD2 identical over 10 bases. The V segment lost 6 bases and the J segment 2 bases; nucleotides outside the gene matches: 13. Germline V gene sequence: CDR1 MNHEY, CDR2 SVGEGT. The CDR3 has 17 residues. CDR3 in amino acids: CASSPASSGSKTYEQYF. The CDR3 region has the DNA TGTGCCAGCAGCCCGGCTTCTAGCGGGAGTAAGACCTACGAGCAGTACTTC.

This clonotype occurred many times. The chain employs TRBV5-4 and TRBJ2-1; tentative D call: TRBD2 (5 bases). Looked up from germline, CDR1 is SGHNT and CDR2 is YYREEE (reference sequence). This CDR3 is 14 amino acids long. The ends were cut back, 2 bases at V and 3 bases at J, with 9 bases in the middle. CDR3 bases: TGTGCCAGCAGCTTAGAGGGCGGCTACAATGAGCAGTTCTTC. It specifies CASSLEGGYNEQFF.

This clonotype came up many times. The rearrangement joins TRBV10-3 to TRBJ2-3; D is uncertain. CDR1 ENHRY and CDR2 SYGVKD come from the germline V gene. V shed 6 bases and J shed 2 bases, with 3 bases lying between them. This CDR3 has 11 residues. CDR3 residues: CAISSTDTQYF. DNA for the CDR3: TGTGCCATCAGCTCCACAGATACGCAGTATTTT.

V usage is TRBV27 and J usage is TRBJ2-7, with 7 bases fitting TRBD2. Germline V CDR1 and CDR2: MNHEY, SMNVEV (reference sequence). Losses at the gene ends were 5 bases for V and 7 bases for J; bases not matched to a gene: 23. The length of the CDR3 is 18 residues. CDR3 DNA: TGTGCCAGCAGTCACCCCCGGACGCTTGTGGGTGGCGGGGGTGAGCAGTACTTC. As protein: CASSHPRTLVGGGGEQYF.

CDR3 bases: TGTGCCAGCAGGGAGGAGGACTCAAGATCTCATGAGCAGTTCTTC. Amino acids: CASREEDSRSHEQFF. The chain carries TRBV6-2 or TRBV6-3 and TRBJ2-1, with a weak D call TRBD2 (5 bases). The ends were cut back, 6 bases at V and 8 bases at J, with 20 bases in the middle. Germline V CDR1 and CDR2: MNHEY, SVGEGT. The CDR3 runs 15 residues.

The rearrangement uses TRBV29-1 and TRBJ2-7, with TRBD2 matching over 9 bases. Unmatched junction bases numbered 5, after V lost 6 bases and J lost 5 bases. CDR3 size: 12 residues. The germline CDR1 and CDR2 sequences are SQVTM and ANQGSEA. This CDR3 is CSVLAGSNEQYF. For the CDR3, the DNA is TGCAGCGTCCTAGCGGGGTCCAACGAGCAGTACTTC.

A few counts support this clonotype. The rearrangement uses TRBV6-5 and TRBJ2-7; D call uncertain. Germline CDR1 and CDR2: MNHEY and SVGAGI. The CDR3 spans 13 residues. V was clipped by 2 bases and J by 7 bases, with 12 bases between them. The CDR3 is CASSYGPWEEQYF. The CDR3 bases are TGTGCCAGCAGTTACGGACCGTGGGAAGAGCAGTACTTC.

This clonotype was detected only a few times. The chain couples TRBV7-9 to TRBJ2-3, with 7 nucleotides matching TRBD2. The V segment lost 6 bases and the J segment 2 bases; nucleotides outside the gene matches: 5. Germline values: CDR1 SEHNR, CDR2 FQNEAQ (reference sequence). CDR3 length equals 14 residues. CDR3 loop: CASRSRDYTDTQYF. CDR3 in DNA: TGTGCCAGCAGGAGTCGGGACTACACAGATACGCAGTATTTT.

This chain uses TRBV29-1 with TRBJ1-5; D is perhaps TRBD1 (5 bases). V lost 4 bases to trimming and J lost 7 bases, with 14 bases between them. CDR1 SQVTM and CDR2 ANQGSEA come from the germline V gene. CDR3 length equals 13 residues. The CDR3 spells CSVVVSRGQPQHF. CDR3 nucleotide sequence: TGCAGCGTTGTGGTGAGCCGGGGGCAGCCCCAGCATTTT.

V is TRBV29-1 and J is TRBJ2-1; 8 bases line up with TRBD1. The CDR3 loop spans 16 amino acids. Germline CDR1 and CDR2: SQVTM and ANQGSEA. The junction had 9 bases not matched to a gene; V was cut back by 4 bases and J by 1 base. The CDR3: CSVGLSQGASYNEQFF. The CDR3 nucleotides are TGCAGCGTTGGGCTTTCCCAGGGGGCATCCTACAATGAGCAGTTCTTC.

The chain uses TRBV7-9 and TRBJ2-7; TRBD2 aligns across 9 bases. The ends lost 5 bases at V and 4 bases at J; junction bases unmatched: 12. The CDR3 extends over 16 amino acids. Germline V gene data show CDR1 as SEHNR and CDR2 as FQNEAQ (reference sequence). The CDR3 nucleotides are TGTGCCAGCAGCCCAACCACGGCGGGAGGGAAGTACGAGCAGTACTTC. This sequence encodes CASSPTTAGGKYEQYF.

The CDR3 loop is CATRPGQNTGELFF. The CDR3 bases are TGTGCCACCCGTCCGGGACAGAACACCGGGGAGCTGTTTTTT. The chain joins TRBV10-3 to TRBJ2-2; TRBD1 might be the D (6 bases). Per germline, CDR1 ENHRY and CDR2 SYGVKD. Trimming removed 10 bases at V and 1 base at J, with 13 bases between. The CDR3 has 14 amino acids.

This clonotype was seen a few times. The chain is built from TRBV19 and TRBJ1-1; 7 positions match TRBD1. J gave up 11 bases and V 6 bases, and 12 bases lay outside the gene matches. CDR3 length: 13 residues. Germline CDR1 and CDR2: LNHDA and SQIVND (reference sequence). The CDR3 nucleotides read TGTGCCAGTAGGATCGACAGGGCAGCCGACGCTTTCTTT. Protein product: CASRIDRAADAFF.

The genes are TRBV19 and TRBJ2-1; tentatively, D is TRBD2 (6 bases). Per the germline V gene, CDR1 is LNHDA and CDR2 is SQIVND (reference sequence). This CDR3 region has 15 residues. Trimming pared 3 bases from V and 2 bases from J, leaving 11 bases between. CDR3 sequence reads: CASSMRDVAYNEQFF. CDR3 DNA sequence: TGTGCCAGTAGTATGCGGGATGTCGCCTACAATGAGCAGTTCTTC.

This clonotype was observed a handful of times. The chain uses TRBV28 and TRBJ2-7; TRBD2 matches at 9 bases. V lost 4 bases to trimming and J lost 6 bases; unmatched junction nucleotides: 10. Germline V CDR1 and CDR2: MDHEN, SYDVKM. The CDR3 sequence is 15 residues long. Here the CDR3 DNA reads TGTGCCAGCAGTTCCGGCGGGAGGGCCGATAGCGAGCAGTACTTC. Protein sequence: CASSSGGRADSEQYF.

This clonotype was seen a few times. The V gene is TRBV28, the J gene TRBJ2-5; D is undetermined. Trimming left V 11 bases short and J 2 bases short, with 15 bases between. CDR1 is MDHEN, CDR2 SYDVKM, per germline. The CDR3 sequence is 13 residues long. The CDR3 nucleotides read TGTGCCTGCGAAGGGCCAGCTCAAGAGACCCAGTACTTC. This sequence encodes CACEGPAQETQYF.

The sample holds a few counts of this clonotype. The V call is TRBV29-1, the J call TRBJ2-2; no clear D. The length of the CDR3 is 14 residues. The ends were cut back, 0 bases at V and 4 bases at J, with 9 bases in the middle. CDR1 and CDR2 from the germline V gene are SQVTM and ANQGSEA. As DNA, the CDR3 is TGCAGCGTTGAAGAAGGGATTGGCACCGGGGAGCTGTTTTTT. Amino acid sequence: CSVEEGIGTGELFF.